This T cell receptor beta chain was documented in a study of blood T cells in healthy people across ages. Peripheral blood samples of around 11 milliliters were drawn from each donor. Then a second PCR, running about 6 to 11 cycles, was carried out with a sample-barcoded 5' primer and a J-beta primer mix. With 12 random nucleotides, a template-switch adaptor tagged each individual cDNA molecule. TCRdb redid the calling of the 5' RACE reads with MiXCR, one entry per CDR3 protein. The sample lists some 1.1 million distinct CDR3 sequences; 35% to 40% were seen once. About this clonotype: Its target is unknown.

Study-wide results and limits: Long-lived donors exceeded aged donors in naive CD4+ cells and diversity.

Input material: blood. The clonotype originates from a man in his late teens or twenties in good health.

The CDR3 reads CASSGPHPTGDSNQPQHF. As DNA, the CDR3 is TGTGCCAGCAGTGGCCCGCACCCGACAGGGGATAGCAATCAGCCCCAGCATTTT. The rearrangement uses TRBV25-1 and TRBJ1-5; 8 nucleotides match TRBD1. The CDR3 extends over 18 amino acids. CDR1 MGHDK and CDR2 SYGVNS come from the germline V gene. V shed 4 bases and J 0 bases; nucleotides not matched to a gene: 11.